This is a list of T cell receptor beta chains from one sample in a study of blood T cell repertoires in COVID-19. The repertoire was sequenced with immunoSEQ multiplex PCR; TCRdb's copy has only in-frame clones and lacks some. Of fewer than 250,000 clones listed, 88% are singletons. Material: peripheral blood. The source of these receptors is a man in his 70s with acute or convalescent COVID-19. CDR3s include the opening cysteine and the closing phenylalanine or tryptophan. D genes are given only for firm matches.

CDR3: CASSDSFGASGRGGQETQYF
D: TRBD2
J: TRBJ2-5
V: TRBV6-4

CDR3: CASSLLRGYTEAFF
D: NA
J: TRBJ1-1
V: TRBV5-1

CDR3: CSVRQGGVYEQYF
D: TRBD1
J: TRBJ2-7
V: TRBV29-1

CDR3: CSAESGKLAFF
D: NA
J: TRBJ1-1
V: TRBV20-1

CDR3: CSVVIPGQTYEQYF
D: TRBD1
J: TRBJ2-7
V: TRBV29-1

CDR3: CASSLGWEGAFF
D: TRBD2
J: TRBJ2-1
V: TRBV5-1

CDR3: CASSPDRGRGQYF
D: TRBD1
J: TRBJ2-7
V: TRBV11-2

CDR3: CASSPGTGSYGYTF
D: TRBD1
J: TRBJ1-2
V: TRBV28

CDR3: CSVWGRGASDTQYF
D: NA
J: TRBJ2-3
V: TRBV29-1

CDR3: CASRQPGLDFGEQFF
D: TRBD2
J: TRBJ2-1
V: TRBV6-6

CDR3: CASSLFSPSTGELFF
D: NA
J: TRBJ2-2
V: TRBV27